This T cell receptor beta chain was found in a study of vaccination and CD4 T cells after COVID-19. The Oncomine TCR Beta short-read assay sequenced DNA from cultured CD4+ T cells. TCRdb fed the PCR reads into MiXCR, producing one record per CDR3 protein. The repertoire holds under 3,500 distinct CDR3 sequences, with about 25% as singletons. This clonotype rates as medium-sized. Its antigen remains unknown. Trimming left V 5 bases short and J 7 bases short, with 10 bases between. Per germline, CDR1 KGHDR and CDR2 SFDVKD. The CDR3 totals 13 residues. Treatment given: roughly 11-day PBMC culture with coronavirus spike peptide pools or control peptides (ViraFEST assay). Researchers collected the unexposed donor's CD4+ T cells before the COVID-19 pandemic (2011-2018).

Source material: CD4+ T cells from blood, cultured in vitro. The gene calls are TRBV24-1 and TRBJ2-2; tentatively, D is TRBD2 (6 bases). This clonotype was sampled from a human donor in good health. Written as DNA, the CDR3 is TGTGCCACCAGTGTTTGGCGGGGCGGGGAGCTGTTTTTT. It is translated as CATSVWRGGELFF.